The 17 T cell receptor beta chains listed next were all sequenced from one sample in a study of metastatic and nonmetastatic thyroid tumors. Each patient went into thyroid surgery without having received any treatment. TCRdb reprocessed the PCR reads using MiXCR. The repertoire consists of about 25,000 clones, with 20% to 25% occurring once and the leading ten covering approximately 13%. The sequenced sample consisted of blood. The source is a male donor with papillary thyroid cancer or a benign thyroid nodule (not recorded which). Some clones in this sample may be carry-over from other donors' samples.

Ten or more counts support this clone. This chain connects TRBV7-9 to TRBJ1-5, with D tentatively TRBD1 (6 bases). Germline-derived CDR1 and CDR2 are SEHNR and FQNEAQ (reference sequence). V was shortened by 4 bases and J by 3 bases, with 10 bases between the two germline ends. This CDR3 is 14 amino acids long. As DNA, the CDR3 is TGTGCCAGCAGCTCCGGGACATCCAATCAGCCCCAGCATTTT. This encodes CASSSGTSNQPQHF.

The DNA for the CDR3 is TGCGCCAGCAGCTTCAGGTTCCGGAGCTCCTACGAGCAGTACTTC. Protein product: CASSFRFRSSYEQYF. The V gene is TRBV5-1, the J gene TRBJ2-7; D not certain. Germline V CDR1 and CDR2: SGHRS, YFSETQ. The CDR3 totals 15 residues. Between the trimmed V and J ends, which lost 2 bases and 0 bases, there was a span of 12 bases.

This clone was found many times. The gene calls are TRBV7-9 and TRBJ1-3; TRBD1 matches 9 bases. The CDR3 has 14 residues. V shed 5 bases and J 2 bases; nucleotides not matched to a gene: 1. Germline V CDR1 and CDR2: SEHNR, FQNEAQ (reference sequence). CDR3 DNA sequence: TGTGCCAGCAGCCGACAGGGGGCTGGAAACACCATATATTTT. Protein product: CASSRQGAGNTIYF. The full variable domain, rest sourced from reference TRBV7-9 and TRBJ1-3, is DTGVSQNPRHKITKRGQNVTFRCDPISEHNRLYWYRQTLGQGPEFLTYFQNEAQLEKSRLLSDRFSAERPKGSFSTLEIQRTEQGDSAMYLCASSRQGAGNTIYFGEGSWLTVV.

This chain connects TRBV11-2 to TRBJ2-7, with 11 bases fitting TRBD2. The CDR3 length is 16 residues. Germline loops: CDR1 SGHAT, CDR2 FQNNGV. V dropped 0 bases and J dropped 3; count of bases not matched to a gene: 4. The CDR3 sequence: CASSLEGTSGLYEQYF. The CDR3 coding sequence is TGTGCCAGCAGCTTAGAAGGGACTAGCGGTCTCTACGAGCAGTACTTC.

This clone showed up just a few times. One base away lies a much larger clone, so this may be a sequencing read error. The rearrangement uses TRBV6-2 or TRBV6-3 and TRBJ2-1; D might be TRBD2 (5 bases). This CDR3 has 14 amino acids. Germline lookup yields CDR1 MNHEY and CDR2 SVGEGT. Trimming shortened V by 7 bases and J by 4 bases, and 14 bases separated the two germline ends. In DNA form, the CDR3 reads TGTGCCAGCACGATACCTCCGGGGTACAATGAGCAGTTCTTC. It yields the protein CASTIPPGYNEQFF.

CDR3 amino acids: CASSVGGAYCYGYTF. The CDR3 DNA follows: TGTGCCAGCAGCGTAGGAGGGGCGTACTGCTATGGCTACACCTTC. The J gene is TRBJ1-2, the V gene TRBV9; tentatively, D is TRBD1 (5 bases). V was cut by 0 bases and J by 4 bases, with 13 bases left in between. CDR1 SGDLS and CDR2 YYNGEE come from the germline V gene. This CDR3 spans 15 amino acids.

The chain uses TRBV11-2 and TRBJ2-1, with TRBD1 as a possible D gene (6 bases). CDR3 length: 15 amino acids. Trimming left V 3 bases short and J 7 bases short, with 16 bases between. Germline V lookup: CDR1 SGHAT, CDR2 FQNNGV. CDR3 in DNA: TGTGCCAGCAGCTTCCCCCTAGGGGGAGTAAATGAGCAGTTCTTC. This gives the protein CASSFPLGGVNEQFF.

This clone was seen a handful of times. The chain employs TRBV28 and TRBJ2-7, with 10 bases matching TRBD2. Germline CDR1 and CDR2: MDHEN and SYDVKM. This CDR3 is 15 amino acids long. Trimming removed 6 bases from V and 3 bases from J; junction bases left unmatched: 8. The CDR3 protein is CASSSFSGGVYEQYF. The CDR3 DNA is TGTGCCAGCAGCTCTTTCAGCGGGGGGGTCTACGAGCAGTACTTC.

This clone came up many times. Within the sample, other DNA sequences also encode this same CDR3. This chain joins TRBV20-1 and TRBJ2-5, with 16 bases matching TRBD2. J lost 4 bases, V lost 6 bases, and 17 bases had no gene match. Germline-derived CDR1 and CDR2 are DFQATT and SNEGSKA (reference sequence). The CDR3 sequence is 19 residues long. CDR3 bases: TGCAGTGCAGTCGTCCCTCAGGGACTAGCGGGAGGGCCTAGAGAGACCCAGTACTTC. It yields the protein CSAVVPQGLAGGPRETQYF.

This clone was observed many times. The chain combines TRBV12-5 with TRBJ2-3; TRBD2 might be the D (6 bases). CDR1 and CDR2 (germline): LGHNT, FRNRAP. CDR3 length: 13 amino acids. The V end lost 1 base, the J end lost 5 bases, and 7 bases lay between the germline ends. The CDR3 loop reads CASGLAGEDTQYF. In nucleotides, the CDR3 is TGTGCTAGTGGTTTGGCGGGAGAAGATACGCAGTATTTT.

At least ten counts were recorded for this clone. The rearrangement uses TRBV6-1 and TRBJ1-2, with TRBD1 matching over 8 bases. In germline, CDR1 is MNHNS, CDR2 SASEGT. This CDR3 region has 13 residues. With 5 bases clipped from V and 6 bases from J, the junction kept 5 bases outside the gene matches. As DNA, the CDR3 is TGTGCCAGCAGTCCGGACAGGGTTGATGGCTACACCTTC. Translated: CASSPDRVDGYTF.

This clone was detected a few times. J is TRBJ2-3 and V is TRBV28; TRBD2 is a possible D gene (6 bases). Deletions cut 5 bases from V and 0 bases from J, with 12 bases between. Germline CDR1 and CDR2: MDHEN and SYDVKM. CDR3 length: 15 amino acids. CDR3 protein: CASSPVAASTDTQYF. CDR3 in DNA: TGTGCCAGCAGTCCAGTAGCGGCTAGCACAGATACGCAGTATTTT.

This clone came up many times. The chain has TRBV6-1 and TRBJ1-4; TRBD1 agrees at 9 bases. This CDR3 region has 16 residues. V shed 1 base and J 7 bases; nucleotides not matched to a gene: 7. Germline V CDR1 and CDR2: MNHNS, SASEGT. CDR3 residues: CASSEEGGQGPEKLFF. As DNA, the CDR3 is TGTGCCAGCAGTGAAGAGGGGGGACAGGGACCTGAAAAACTGTTTTTT.

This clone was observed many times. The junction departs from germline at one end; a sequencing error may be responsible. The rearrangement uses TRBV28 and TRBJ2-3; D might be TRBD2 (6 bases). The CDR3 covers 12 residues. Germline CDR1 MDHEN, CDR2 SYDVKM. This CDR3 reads CATSPRVVGGFF. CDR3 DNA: TGTGCCACCAGCCCCAGGGTGGTCGGGGGTTTTTTT.

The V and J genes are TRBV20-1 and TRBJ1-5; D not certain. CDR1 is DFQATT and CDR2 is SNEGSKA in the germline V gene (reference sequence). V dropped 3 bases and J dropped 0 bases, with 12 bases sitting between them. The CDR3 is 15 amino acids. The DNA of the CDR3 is TGCAGTGCTAGTTTTGTGTGGTATAGCAATCAGCCCCAGCATTTT. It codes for CSASFVWYSNQPQHF.

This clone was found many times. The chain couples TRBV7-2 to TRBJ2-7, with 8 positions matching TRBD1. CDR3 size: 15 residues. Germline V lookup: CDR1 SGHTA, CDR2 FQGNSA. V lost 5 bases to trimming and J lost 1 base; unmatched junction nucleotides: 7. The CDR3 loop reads CASSIYGTGSYEQYF. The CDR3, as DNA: TGTGCCAGCAGCATCTACGGGACAGGATCCTACGAGCAGTACTTC.

The CDR3 DNA reads TGTGCCAGCAGTGTGGGGGTTGCTGGAGTTTACGAGCAGTACTTC. Residues: CASSVGVAGVYEQYF. V gene TRBV2 combines with J gene TRBJ2-7; possibly TRBD1 or TRBD2 for D (5 bases each). The CDR3 extends over 15 amino acids. Trimming stripped 4 bases from V and 4 bases from J, with 17 bases between. Germline loops: CDR1 SNHLY, CDR2 FYNNEI.